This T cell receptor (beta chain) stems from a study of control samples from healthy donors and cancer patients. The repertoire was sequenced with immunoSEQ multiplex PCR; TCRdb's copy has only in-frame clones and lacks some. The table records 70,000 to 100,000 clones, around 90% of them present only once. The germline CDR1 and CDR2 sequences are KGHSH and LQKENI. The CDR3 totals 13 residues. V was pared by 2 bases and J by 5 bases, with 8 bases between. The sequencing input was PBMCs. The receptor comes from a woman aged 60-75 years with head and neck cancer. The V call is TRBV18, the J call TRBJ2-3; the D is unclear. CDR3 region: CASSPRPEDTQYF. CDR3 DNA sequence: TGTGCCAGCTCACCAAGGCCGGAAGATACGCAGTATTTT. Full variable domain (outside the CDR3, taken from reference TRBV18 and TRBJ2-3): NAGVMQNPRHLVRRRGQEARLRCSPMKGHSHVYWYRQLPEEGLKFMVYLQKENIIDESGMPKERFSAEFPKEGPSILRIQQVVRGDSAAYFCASSPRPEDTQYFGPGTRLTVL.